The clone carrying this T cell receptor beta chain appeared once. The CDR3 is 17 residues long. The germline V gene encodes CDR1 MNHEY and CDR2 SMNVEV (reference sequence). Trimming at V came to 5 bases and at J to 7 bases, leaving 14 bases not matched to a gene. TCRdb itself ran the RT-PCR reads through MiXCR, one entry per CDR3 protein. The sample lists some 150,000 distinct CDR3 sequences, about two fifths occurring once. The data were obtained in a study of patients and donors after allogeneic stem cell transplantation. The clonotype was recovered from a human donor who was either an allogeneic HSCT recipient or a stem cell or donor lymphocyte infusion donor (not recorded which). It is not recorded whose cells these are; they may come from a transplant donor. Sequencing was done on a sample of blood, either unsorted or a sorted T cell fraction (not recorded which). The genes are TRBV27 and TRBJ2-1; the match to TRBD2 covers 10 bases. CDR3 residues: CASSKSGGALLGNEQFF. The DNA for the CDR3 is TGTGCCAGCAGTAAGAGCGGGGGGGCTCTTTTGGGTAATGAGCAGTTCTTC.